The sequence of this TCR beta chain was determined in a study of cytomegalovirus exposure and HLA in healthy donors (dated by TCRdb to the late 2010s). Background for the entire study: An earlier analysis of 550 to 700 of the donors reported approximately 270 Gb of sequence data and some 120 million unique TCR beta sequences from 150 million to 200 million T cells. About 310 gigabases of sequencing data and roughly 90 million unique TCR sequences were included in an early release covering over 600 HLA-typed donors. Of the 398 genotyped donors, approximately 83% fell in the genetic ancestry cluster associated with self-reported Caucasian donors. The study aimed to test whether cataloging public T cell receptors could reveal signatures of past pathogen exposure. The study used immunosequencing to profile the T cell repertoires of 666 subjects and linked those repertoires to cytomegalovirus serostatus. A separate validation cohort of 90 to 150 different subjects was used in addition to the approximately 610-subject first cohort. To predict cytomegalovirus infection status, the study combined high-throughput TCR immunosequencing, statistical association of individual TCRs with disease status, and machine learning. To study patterns of TCR occurrence, a later analysis re-analyzed previously published TCR beta repertoires from around 700 donors and added high-resolution HLA genotyping. Rather than drawing on any new phenotypic data, the later analysis identified candidate immune exposures from TCR beta sequences and the way those sequences occurred across donors. An earlier analysis of approximately 580 of the donors used high-throughput TCR beta sequencing to judge whether each TCR beta V gene segment behaved as functional or pseudogenic. Donor age, sex, ethnicity and CMV serostatus were compiled alongside the repertoire data. A later genetic analysis used genome-wide SNP genotypes for about three fifths of the roughly 700 donors, treating that subset as a discovery cohort. All discovery cohort repertoires had been generated on a single sequencing platform. HLA typing covered class I and class II loci at four-digit resolution. The number of donors typed differed by locus, with about 629-640 for A, B, C, DRB1 and DQB1, 522 for DQA1, under 610 for DPA1, and some 470 for DPB1. Because of strong linkage in the cohort, five DR-DQ haplotypes were treated as single units for association and clustering. On average, roughly 250,000 unique TCR beta nucleotide sequences were sequenced per donor among 398 genotyped donors of the cohort, with 15% to 20% of those sequences being non-productive.

Summary of the overall study and its limitations: The study gave a list of about 170 TCR beta chains associated with cytomegalovirus. A later analysis found that most CMV-associated TCR beta chains appeared HLA-restricted, with HLA associations seemingly driven largely by CMV exposure. A later genetic analysis associated a missense DCLRE1C variant with V-gene and J-gene trimming of TCR beta chains, and an independent cohort replicated the association. In a later analysis, HLA-associated TCR beta chains showed more clonal expansion and lower generation probabilities than non-associated chains that were equally common. The only immune exposure information available for the cohort was CMV serostatus. A later analysis reported that several top co-occurrence clusters appeared linked to parvovirus B19, influenza, CMV and Epstein-Barr virus. In a later genetic analysis, fewer N-insertions in productive TCRs were reported among donors in an Asian-associated ancestry cluster than the approximately 710-donor mean. A cluster of highly shared sequence variants was judged likely to be a technical artifact of the sequencing pipeline. The earlier analysis of about 600 of the donors excluded around 17 rarely observed V segments, including chromosome 9 orphons, because counts were too low. Correlated functional status among segregating V segments might reflect linkage disequilibrium, but an unknown experimental factor could not be ruled out. The cohort was sequenced for TCR beta chains only, and without alpha or paired-chain data the features that could be detected were limited. Some IMGT-functional V segments, including TRBV6-2 and TRBV6-3, could not be told apart with the 87-base-pair reads, so those segments were excluded. A further reported finding was that TCR beta sequences accurately predicted the HLA-A and HLA-B alleles for most subjects in the first cohort. According to the authors, the approach could potentially be generalized to other disease states and immunological phenotypes. A few of the identified cytomegalovirus-associated TCR beta chains were confirmed in vitro to be specific for cytomegalovirus antigens. HLA typing was unavailable for some donors at each locus, so association tests used only the typed subset. In a later analysis, TCR association rates were found to vary across HLA loci, with the most associated TCRs seen for DRB1 alleles and the fewest for HLA-C alleles. Strong co-occurrence of HLA alleles, especially DR and DQ, made assigning TCR associations to individual alleles difficult. In an earlier analysis of 450 to 750 of the donors, most TCR beta V segments appeared in productive rearrangements about 87% or about 30% of the time, broadly matching IMGT annotations. The classifier was reported to diagnose cytomegalovirus status with high specificity and sensitivity in both the original and validation cohorts. Roughly uniform sequencing depth across donors was assumed in presence/absence analyses, although this assumption may not hold. Specific HLA alleles were associated with 15,000 to 20,000 TCR beta sequences at a false discovery rate of 0.05 in a later analysis. Across donors, most TCR sequences were observed very rarely, whereas some public TCRs were present in many individuals.

The cohort consisted of more than 650 healthy bone marrow donors. Cohort members were all nominally healthy when sampled, although unrecorded immune exposures were likely present. The donor tested CMV seropositive and was one of the 289 seropositive cohort members. A peripheral blood sample was collected from each donor, and TCR beta sequencing was performed on peripheral blood mononuclear cells. The Qiagen DNeasy Blood Extraction Kit was used to extract genomic DNA from the blood cell samples. A word on this clone: Its cognate antigen has yet to be identified. Nothing much larger sits one base from this clone, and base qualities are not available.

As encoded in the germline V gene, CDR1 is MNHEY while CDR2 is SVGAGI. V is cut by 2 bases and J by 4 bases, and the space between the germline ends is 11 bases. The CDR3 runs 14 residues from the cysteine to the phenylalanine. Of the read, only the CDR3 DNA is kept; its 42 bases are in frame from base 1. The protocol used for the library was the immunoSEQ multiplex PCR assay. A mixture of 60 forward primers for TCR Vbeta segments and 13 reverse primers for TCR Jbeta segments was used in the multiplex PCR. A multiplex PCR assay on genomic DNA amplified the CDR3 region of rearranged TCR beta genes. The Illumina HiSeq System was used to sequence the amplified TCR beta libraries as 87-base-pair reads. Per the source publication's procedure: A later analysis counted 75 million to 100 million unique TCR beta chains across the 650 to 700 repertoires, and 9.5 million to 11 million of these chains were shared by at least two donors. To remove PCR and sequencing errors, raw reads were error-corrected and collapsed into unique sequences using a nearest-neighbor algorithm that merged closely related sequences. V, D and J gene segments were assigned by aligning CDR3 sequences to IMGT reference sequences. For a sequence to be retained, a match of at least six nucleotides was required to both a V gene segment and a J gene segment. A rearrangement counted as productive if the CDR3 had no stop codons and remained in frame with V and J, and every other rearrangement counted as non-productive. CDR3 was defined according to IMGT convention as the region running from the second conserved V-encoded cysteine to the conserved J-encoded phenylalanine. In an earlier analysis of roughly 610 of the donors, sequences lacking an unambiguous match to a single V gene segment were excluded. An earlier analysis of 450 to 650 of the donors called V segments functional above 56.7% productive rearrangements and segregating when the between-donor standard deviation exceeded 5%. To diagnose cytomegalovirus status from the catalog of TCR beta chain sequences, a statistical classification framework was built. V and J gene assignment, in a later analysis, came from comparing TCR nucleotide sequences with IMGT/GENE-DB human TR gene sequences. The TCRdist pipeline was used in a later analysis to assign CDR3 sequences and most-parsimonious VDJ recombination scenarios. In a later analysis, each TCR beta chain was defined by its CDR3 amino acid sequence together with its V-gene family, and reads without a unique V-gene family were excluded. A later analysis removed nearly 600 highly shared, low-generation-probability nucleotide sequences to deal with suspected cross-contamination and a sequencing artifact. For each public chain, a later analysis derived a clonal expansion index from normalized ranks of inferred template counts within each repertoire. Generation probabilities in a later analysis came from a VDJ recombination model fitted to out-of-frame rearrangements, and those results were checked against IGoR. A later analysis scored TCR-TCR, TCR-HLA and TCR-CMV co-occurrence with hypergeometric tests, applying a repertoire-size bias correction to TCR pairs. In a later analysis, false discovery rates were estimated by permuting HLA or CMV assignments 20 times. A later analysis grouped co-occurring TCRs with DBSCAN, adding TCRdist sequence similarity when clustering within HLA-allele-positive subsets. Repertoires with fewer than 30,000 or more than 120,000 public chains were left out of co-occurrence clustering, as were five repertoires with anomalous nucleotide sharing. The table was pulled from immuneACCESS by TCRdb, which kept in-frame rearrangements only. Such tables lose some clones; where checked, under half of the loss comes from unresolved V genes, and the rest has no known cause. V, J and clone size were drawn from that table, and D and trimming were deduced from the DNA. Across this sample there are just over 95,000 clones, with 78% seen only once. Approximately 4% of the sample is taken by the ten largest.

This receptor was identified in a woman between 40 and 55 years old in good health and CMV-seropositive. The sequence joins TRBV6-5 to TRBJ2-5, with an unclear D gene assignment. The sequenced sample was PBMCs. This receptor carries the CDR3 CASSYGLPRETQYF. The nucleotides are TGTGCCAGCAGTTACGGCCTCCCCCGAGAGACCCAGTACTTC.